A single sample gave rise to the 16 T cell receptor beta chains below, sequenced in a study of blood T cell repertoires in COVID-19. TCRdb's copy holds only in-frame clones and misses some; the assay was immunoSEQ multiplex PCR. Of about 36,000 clones detected, more than 70% appear once; the ten largest clones hold 33%. Sequencing used peripheral blood. These receptors were taken from a man aged 55 to 70 with acute or convalescent COVID-19.

The chain employs TRBV11-2 and TRBJ2-7; D perhaps matches TRBD2 (6 bases). The CDR3 runs 14 residues. Trimming cost V 3 bases and J 3 bases, with 12 bases left between them. CDR1 is SGHAT, CDR2 FQNNGV, per germline. In DNA, the CDR3 is TGTGCCAGCAGCTTCGGGCGGGGCAGCTACGAGCAGTACTTC. It specifies CASSFGRGSYEQYF.

The chain is built from TRBV6-5 and TRBJ2-5; 7 bases match TRBD1. V trimming: 6 bases; J trimming: 1 base; junction bases outside the gene matches: 8. Germline assignment: CDR1 MNHEY and CDR2 SVGAGI. CDR3 length: 15 residues. The CDR3 protein is CASRRIRDSQETQYF. The CDR3 DNA is TGTGCCAGCAGGAGAATCCGGGACAGCCAAGAGACCCAGTACTTC.

This clone was observed a single time. The CDR3 nucleotides are TGTGCCAGCAGCGACCGACTAGCGGGAGGCACAGATACGCAGTATTTT. This gives the protein CASSDRLAGGTDTQYF. V and J are TRBV7-9 and TRBJ2-3; TRBD2 matches at 12 bases. There are 16 residues in the CDR3. The germline CDR1 and CDR2 sequences are SEHNR and FQNEAQ (reference sequence). V gave up 5 bases and J gave up 1 base; unmatched junction bases: 4.

The chain has TRBV9 and TRBJ2-7; 9 bases fit TRBD2. The CDR3 sequence is 15 residues long. The germline V gene encodes CDR1 SGDLS and CDR2 YYNGEE. Trimming cost V 0 bases and J 3 bases; bases outside gene matches: 4. CDR3 loop: CASSVGVTSGYEQYF. The CDR3 nucleotides read TGTGCCAGCAGCGTAGGGGTGACTAGCGGCTACGAGCAGTACTTC. Combining the CDR3 with reference TRBV9 and TRBJ2-7 gives the whole variable domain DSGVTQTPKHLITATGQRVTLRCSPRSGDLSVYWYQQSLDQGLQFLIQYYNGEERAKGNILERFSAQQFPDLHSELNLSSLELGDSALYFCASSVGVTSGYEQYFGPGTRLTVT.

The chain uses TRBV7-9 and TRBJ2-5; 11 nucleotides line up with TRBD2. The CDR3 runs to 14 residues. Germline V gene lookup returns CDR1 SEHNR and CDR2 FQNEAQ (reference sequence). V shed 4 bases, J shed 7 bases, and the junction held 5 bases outside the gene matches. The CDR3 loop reads CASSSSGRLGTQYF. CDR3 sequence (DNA): TGTGCCAGCAGCTCTAGCGGGAGGTTGGGGACCCAGTACTTC.

The chain has TRBV7-9 and TRBJ1-1; D may be TRBD1 (5 bases). Deletions cut 3 bases from V and 1 base from J, with 6 bases between. Germline CDR1 SEHNR, CDR2 FQNEAQ (reference sequence). The CDR3 contains 13 residues. Here the CDR3 DNA reads TGTGCCAGCAGCTTCCAGGGGAACACTGAAGCTTTCTTT. This encodes CASSFQGNTEAFF. The whole variable domain, remainder taken from reference TRBV7-9 and TRBJ1-1, is DTGVSQNPRHKITKRGQNVTFRCDPISEHNRLYWYRQTLGQGPEFLTYFQNEAQLEKSRLLSDRFSAERPKGSFSTLEIQRTEQGDSAMYLCASSFQGNTEAFFGQGTRLTVV.

The chain combines TRBV7-9 with TRBJ2-7, with D unresolved. Trimming took off 5 bases at V and 1 base at J, with 12 bases between the two ends. Germline CDR1 SEHNR, CDR2 FQNEAQ (reference sequence). This CDR3 is 14 amino acids long. The CDR3 DNA follows: TGTGCCAGCAGCGCCCGTGGAGAATCCTACGAGCAGTACTTC. Translation: CASSARGESYEQYF. Drawing the rest from reference TRBV7-9 and TRBJ2-7, the complete variable domain is DTGVSQNPRHKITKRGQNVTFRCDPISEHNRLYWYRQTLGQGPEFLTYFQNEAQLEKSRLLSDRFSAERPKGSFSTLEIQRTEQGDSAMYLCASSARGESYEQYFGPGTRLTVT.

The rearrangement uses TRBV5-5 and TRBJ1-3; D unresolved. Trimming pared 1 base from V and 6 bases from J, leaving 8 bases between. The CDR3 consists of 13 residues. Germline CDR1 reads SGHKS; CDR2 reads YYEKEE (reference sequence). CDR3 sequence reads: CASSLTFKNTIYF. The CDR3, as DNA: TGTGCCAGCAGCTTGACATTTAAAAACACCATATATTTT.

The chain recombines TRBV9 with TRBJ2-3; the D is unclear. The CDR3 consists of 12 residues. Germline values: CDR1 SGDLS, CDR2 YYNGEE. V was cut by 3 bases and J by 5 bases, with 7 bases left in between. CDR3 sequence (DNA): TGTGCCAGCAGCGCCTACGAAGATACGCAGTATTTT. It encodes CASSAYEDTQYF.

In its sample, this clone was seen many times. V gene TRBV6-5 combines with J gene TRBJ2-1, with a tentative D call TRBD1 (5 bases). CDR1 and CDR2 from the germline V gene are MNHEY and SVGAGI. CDR3 size: 13 residues. Trimming cost V 2 bases and J 12 bases, with 14 bases left between them. CDR3 loop: CASSYETVQGQFF. CDR3 in DNA: TGTGCCAGCAGTTACGAGACGGTCCAGGGGCAGTTCTTC.

The chain carries TRBV6-5 and TRBJ2-5; D gene ambiguous. The V gene's germline CDR1 is MNHEY and CDR2 SVGAGI. Trimming removed 4 bases at V and 5 bases at J, with 14 bases between. The CDR3 totals 14 residues. The CDR3 sequence is CASSSYLLHETQYF. CDR3 nucleotides: TGTGCCAGCAGTTCCTACCTGCTGCATGAGACCCAGTACTTC.

The CDR3 region is CASSQDVRTPSTDTQYF. The CDR3 nucleotides are TGTGCCAGCAGCCAAGATGTCAGGACTCCTAGCACAGATACGCAGTATTTT. The J gene is TRBJ2-3, the V gene TRBV4-2, with a tentative D call TRBD2 (5 bases). CDR1 LGHNA and CDR2 YNFKEQ come from the germline V gene. The V and J ends lost 0 bases and 0 bases respectively, with 13 bases between them. The CDR3 covers 17 residues.

This chain connects TRBV30 to TRBJ1-1, with a weak D call TRBD1 (6 bases). Germline assignment: CDR1 GTSNPN and CDR2 SVGIG (reference sequence). Trimming stripped 3 bases from V and 0 bases from J, with 14 bases between. This CDR3 has 15 residues. CDR3 amino acids: CAWRTIGTLNTEAFF. Written as DNA, the CDR3 is TGTGCCTGGAGGACCATCGGGACATTGAACACTGAAGCTTTCTTT.

The chain carries TRBV5-1 and TRBJ2-7; D unclear. The CDR3 contains 12 residues. V was trimmed by 5 bases and J by 12 bases, leaving 18 bases between them. From germline, CDR1 is SGHRS and CDR2 YFSETQ. The CDR3 nucleotides read TGCGCCAGCAGTATACCCCCAGGAATCCCGTACTTC. It is translated as CASSIPPGIPYF.

The rearrangement joins TRBV5-1 to TRBJ2-4; D might be TRBD1 (6 bases). CDR3 length equals 14 residues. Germline V CDR1 and CDR2: SGHRS, YFSETQ. V lost 1 base and J 8 bases, leaving 13 bases between the germline ends. This CDR3 reads CASSLKQGLDIQYF. CDR3 coding DNA: TGCGCCAGCAGCTTGAAACAGGGTCTGGACATTCAGTACTTC.

This chain uses TRBV6-2 or TRBV6-3 with TRBJ2-3, with unresolved D. Germline V CDR1 and CDR2: MNHEY, SVGEGT. The CDR3 is made up of 14 amino acids. V shed 0 bases and J shed 5 bases, with 9 bases lying between them. DNA for the CDR3: TGTGCCAGCAGTTACTCGAGGATCAGAGATACGCAGTATTTT. This encodes CASSYSRIRDTQYF.